This entry describes one T cell receptor (beta chain). The antigen is unknown. Measured with immunoSEQ multiplex PCR; TCRdb has only the in-frame clones, and not every one. This table has about 130,000 clones, around 85% appearing once. The entry originates in a study of T cell responses to AZD1222 COVID-19 vaccine. Study in general: Pooling covered second doses at about 4 or about 12 weeks.

Points from the study as a whole: Sampled repertoires all dated from after the peak T cell response. Reportedly, close to half of spike-specific TCRs are directed against unmutated variant regions.

The CDR3 loop spans 14 amino acids. CDR1 is SGHVS, CDR2 FQNEAQ, per germline. V lost 2 bases and J lost 6, with 11 bases in between. The TCR sequence derives from an adult in good health. This sample comprised peripheral blood, obtained on day 0 of AZD1222 vaccination. V gene TRBV7-8 combines with J gene TRBJ1-5, with a weak D call TRBD1 (6 bases). CDR3 nucleotide sequence: TGTGCCAGCAGCTTATCAACAGGGCTTCAGCCCCAGCATTTT. Translation gives CASSLSTGLQPQHF.